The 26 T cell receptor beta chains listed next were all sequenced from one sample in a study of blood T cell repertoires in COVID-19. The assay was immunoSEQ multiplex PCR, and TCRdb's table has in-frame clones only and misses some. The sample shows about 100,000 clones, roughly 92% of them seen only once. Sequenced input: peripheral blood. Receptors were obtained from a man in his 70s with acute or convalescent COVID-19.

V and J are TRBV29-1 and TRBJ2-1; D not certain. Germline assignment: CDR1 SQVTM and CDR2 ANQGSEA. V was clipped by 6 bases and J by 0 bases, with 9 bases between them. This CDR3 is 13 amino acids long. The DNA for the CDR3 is TGCAGCGTCAAGCGTAGCTCCTACAATGAGCAGTTCTTC. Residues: CSVKRSSYNEQFF.

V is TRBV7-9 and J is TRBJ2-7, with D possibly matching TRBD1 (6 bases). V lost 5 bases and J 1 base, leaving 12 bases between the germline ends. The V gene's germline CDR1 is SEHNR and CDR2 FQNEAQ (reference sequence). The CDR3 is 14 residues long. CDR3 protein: CASSLLDRSYEQYF. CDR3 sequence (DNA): TGTGCCAGCAGCCTACTGGACAGATCCTACGAGCAGTACTTC.

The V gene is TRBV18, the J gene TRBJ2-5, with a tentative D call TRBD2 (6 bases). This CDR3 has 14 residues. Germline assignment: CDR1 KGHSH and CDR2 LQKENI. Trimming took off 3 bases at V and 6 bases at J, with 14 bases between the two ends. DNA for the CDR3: TGTGCCAGCTCACCGGGGGGAGCCTGGAAGACCCAGTACTTC. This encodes CASSPGGAWKTQYF. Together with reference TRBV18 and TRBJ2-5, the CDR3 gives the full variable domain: NAGVMQNPRHLVRRRGQEARLRCSPMKGHSHVYWYRQLPEEGLKFMVYLQKENIIDESGMPKERFSAEFPKEGPSILRIQQVVRGDSAAYFCASSPGGAWKTQYFGPGTRLLVL.

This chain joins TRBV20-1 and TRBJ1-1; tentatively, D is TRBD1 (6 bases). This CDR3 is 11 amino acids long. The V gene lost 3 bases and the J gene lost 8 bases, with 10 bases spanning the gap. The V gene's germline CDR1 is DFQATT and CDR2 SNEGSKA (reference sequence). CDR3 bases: TGCAGTGCTAGCAGGGGTTGGGAAGCTTTCTTT. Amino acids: CSASRGWEAFF.

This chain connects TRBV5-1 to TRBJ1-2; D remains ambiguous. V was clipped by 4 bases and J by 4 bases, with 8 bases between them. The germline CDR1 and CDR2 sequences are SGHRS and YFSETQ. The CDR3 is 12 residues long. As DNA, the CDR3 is TGCGCCAGCAGCCAGGACTTCTATGGCTACACCTTC. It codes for CASSQDFYGYTF.

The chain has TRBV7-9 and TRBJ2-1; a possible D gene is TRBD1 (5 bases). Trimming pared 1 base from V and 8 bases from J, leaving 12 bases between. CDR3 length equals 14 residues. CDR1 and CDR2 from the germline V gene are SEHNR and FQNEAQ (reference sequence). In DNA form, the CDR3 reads TGTGCCAGCAGCTTAGTTAGGACAATCGATGAGCAGTTCTTC. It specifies CASSLVRTIDEQFF.

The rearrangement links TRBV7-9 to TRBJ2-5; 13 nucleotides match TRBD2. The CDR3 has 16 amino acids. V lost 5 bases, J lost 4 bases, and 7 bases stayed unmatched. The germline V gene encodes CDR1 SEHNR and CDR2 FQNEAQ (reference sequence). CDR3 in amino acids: CASSVGLAGVSETQYF. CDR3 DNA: TGTGCCAGCAGCGTCGGACTAGCGGGAGTCTCAGAGACCCAGTACTTC.

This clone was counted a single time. CDR3 in DNA: TGTGCCAGCAGCTTAAATTGGCTCCAGTTCTTC. This gives the protein CASSLNWLQFF. V and J are TRBV7-2 and TRBJ2-1; no clear D gene. Trimming cost V 2 bases and J 13 bases, with 9 bases left between them. Germline CDR1 reads SGHTA; CDR2 reads FQGNSA. The CDR3 extends over 11 amino acids.

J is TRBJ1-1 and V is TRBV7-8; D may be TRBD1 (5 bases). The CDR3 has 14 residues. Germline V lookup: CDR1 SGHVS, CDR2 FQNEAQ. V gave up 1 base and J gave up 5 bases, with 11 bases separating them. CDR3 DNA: TGTGCCAGCAGCTTAGAGGCGGGACTAACTGAAGCTTTCTTT. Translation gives CASSLEAGLTEAFF.

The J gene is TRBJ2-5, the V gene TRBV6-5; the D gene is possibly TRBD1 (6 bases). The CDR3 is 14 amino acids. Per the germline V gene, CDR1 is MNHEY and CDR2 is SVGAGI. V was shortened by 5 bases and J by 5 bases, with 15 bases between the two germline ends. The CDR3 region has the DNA TGTGCCAGCAGTAAACGCAGGGGCGGGGAGACCCAGTACTTC. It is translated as CASSKRRGGETQYF.

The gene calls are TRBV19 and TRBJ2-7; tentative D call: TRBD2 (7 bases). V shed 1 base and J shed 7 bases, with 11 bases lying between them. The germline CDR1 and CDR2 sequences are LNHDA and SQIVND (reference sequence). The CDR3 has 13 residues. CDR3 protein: CASSIGGGAEQYF. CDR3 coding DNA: TGTGCCAGTAGTATAGGAGGGGGGGCTGAGCAGTACTTC.

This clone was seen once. CDR3 bases: TGTGCCAGCAGTCCCGGAGTGCGCTACGAGCAGTACTTC. It yields the protein CASSPGVRYEQYF. The V and J genes are TRBV7-2 and TRBJ2-7; D remains unclear. The CDR3 has 13 residues. The V gene's germline CDR1 is SGHTA and CDR2 FQGNSA. Trimming cost V 6 bases and J 3 bases, with 12 bases left between them.

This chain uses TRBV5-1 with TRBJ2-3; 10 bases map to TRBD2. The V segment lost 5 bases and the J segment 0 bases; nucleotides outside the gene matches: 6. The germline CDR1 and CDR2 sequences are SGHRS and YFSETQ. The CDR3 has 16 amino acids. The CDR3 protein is CASRSGTSASTDTQYF. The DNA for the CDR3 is TGCGCCAGCAGATCGGGGACTAGCGCTAGCACAGATACGCAGTATTTT. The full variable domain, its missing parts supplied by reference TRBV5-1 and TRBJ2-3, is KAGVTQTPRYLIKTRGQQVTLSCSPISGHRSVSWYQQTPGQGLQFLFEYFSETQRNKGNFPGRFSGRQFSNSRSEMNVSTLELGDSALYLCASRSGTSASTDTQYFGPGTRLTVL.

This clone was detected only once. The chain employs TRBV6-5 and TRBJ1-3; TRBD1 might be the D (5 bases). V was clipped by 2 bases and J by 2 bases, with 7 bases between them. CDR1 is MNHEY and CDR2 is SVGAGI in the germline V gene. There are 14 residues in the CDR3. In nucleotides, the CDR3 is TGTGCCAGCAGTTACGGGGGGACTGGAAACACCATATATTTT. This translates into CASSYGGTGNTIYF.

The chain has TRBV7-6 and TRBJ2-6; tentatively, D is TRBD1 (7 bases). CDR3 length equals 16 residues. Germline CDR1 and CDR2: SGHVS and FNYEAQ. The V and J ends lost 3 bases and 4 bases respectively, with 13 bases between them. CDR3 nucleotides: TGTGCCAGCAGCTTCGGAGGGGGCACGGGGGCCAACGTCCTGACTTTC. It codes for CASSFGGGTGANVLTF.

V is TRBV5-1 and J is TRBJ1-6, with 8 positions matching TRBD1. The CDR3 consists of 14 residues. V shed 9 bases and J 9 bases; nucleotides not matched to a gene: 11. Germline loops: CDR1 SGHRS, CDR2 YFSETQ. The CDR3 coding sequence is TGCGCCACAAAACCCGGGACAGGCGGTTCACCCCTCCACTTT. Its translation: CATKPGTGGSPLHF.

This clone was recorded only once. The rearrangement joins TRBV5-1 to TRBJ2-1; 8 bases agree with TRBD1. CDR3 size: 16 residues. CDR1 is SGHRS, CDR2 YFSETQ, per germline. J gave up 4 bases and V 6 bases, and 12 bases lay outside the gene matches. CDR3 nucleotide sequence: TGCGCCAGCATCCCATTCGCAGGGGGCACATACAATGAGCAGTTCTTC. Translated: CASIPFAGGTYNEQFF.

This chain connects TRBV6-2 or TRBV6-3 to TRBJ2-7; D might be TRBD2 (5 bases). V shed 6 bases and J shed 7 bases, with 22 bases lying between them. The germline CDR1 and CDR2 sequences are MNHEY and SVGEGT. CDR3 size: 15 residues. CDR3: CASSHAIQRTVEQYF. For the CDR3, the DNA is TGTGCCAGCAGCCACGCGATTCAGCGGACCGTGGAGCAGTACTTC.

CDR3 DNA: TGTGCCAGCAGGCGGAAGGGGGCGGGTGGCTACACCTTC. It specifies CASRRKGAGGYTF. The chain has TRBV5-4 and TRBJ1-2, with 7 bases fitting TRBD1. V shed 5 bases, J shed 7 bases, and the junction held 8 bases outside the gene matches. The CDR3 totals 13 residues. Germline V gene lookup returns CDR1 SGHNT and CDR2 YYREEE (reference sequence).

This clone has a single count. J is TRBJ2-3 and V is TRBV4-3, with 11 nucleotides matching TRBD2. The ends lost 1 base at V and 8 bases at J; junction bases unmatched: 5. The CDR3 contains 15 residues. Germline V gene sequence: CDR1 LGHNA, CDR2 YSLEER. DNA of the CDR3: TGCGCCAGCAGCCAAGGCCTAGCGGGAGGTGGTACGCAGTATTTT. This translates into CASSQGLAGGGTQYF.

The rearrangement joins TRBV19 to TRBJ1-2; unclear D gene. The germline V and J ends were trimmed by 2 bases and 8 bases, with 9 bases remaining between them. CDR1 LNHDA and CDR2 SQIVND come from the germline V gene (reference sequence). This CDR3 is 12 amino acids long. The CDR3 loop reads CASSISPSGYTF. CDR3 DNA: TGTGCCAGTAGTATATCCCCCTCGGGCTACACCTTC.

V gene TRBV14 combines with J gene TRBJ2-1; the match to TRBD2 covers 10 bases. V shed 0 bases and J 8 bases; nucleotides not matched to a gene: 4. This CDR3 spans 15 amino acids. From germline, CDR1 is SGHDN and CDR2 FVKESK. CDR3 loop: CASSQDSGRSDEQFF. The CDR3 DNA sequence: TGTGCCAGCAGCCAAGATAGCGGGAGGAGCGATGAGCAGTTCTTC.

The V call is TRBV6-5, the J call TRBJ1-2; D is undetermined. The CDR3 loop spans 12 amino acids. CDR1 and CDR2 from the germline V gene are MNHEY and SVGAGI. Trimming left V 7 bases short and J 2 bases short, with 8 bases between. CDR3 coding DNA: TGTGCCAGCAAGGAGCTCAACTATGGCTACACCTTC. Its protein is CASKELNYGYTF.

The CDR3 DNA follows: TGTGCCAGCAGCCAGCAGCGGGACACTGAAGCTTTCTTT. It yields the protein CASSQQRDTEAFF. V usage is TRBV7-2 and J usage is TRBJ1-1; no clear D gene. Trimming cost V 5 bases and J 3 bases, with 10 bases left between them. Germline values: CDR1 SGHTA, CDR2 FQGNSA. The CDR3 is made up of 13 amino acids. Using reference TRBV7-2 and TRBJ1-1 for the parts outside the CDR3, the full variable domain is GAGVSQSPSNKVTEKGKDVELRCDPISGHTALYWYRQSLGQGLEFLIYFQGNSAPDKSGLPSDRFSAERTGGSVSTLTIQRTQQEDSAVYLCASSQQRDTEAFFGQGTRLTVV.

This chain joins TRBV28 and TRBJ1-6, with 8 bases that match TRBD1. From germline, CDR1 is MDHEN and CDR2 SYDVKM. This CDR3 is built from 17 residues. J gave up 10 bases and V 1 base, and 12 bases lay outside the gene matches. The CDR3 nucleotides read TGTGCCAGCAGTTTATTTTCGTCCGACAGGGGCAGATCACCCCTCCACTTT. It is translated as CASSLFSSDRGRSPLHF.

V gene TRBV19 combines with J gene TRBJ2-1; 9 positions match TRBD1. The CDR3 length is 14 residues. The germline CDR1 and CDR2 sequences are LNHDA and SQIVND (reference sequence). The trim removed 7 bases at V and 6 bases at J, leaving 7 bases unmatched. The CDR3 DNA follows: TGTGCCAGTAATTTGGGACAGGGAACCAATGAGCAGTTCTTC. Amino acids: CASNLGQGTNEQFF.